What follows are 8 T cell receptor beta chains derived from one specimen sequenced in a study of shared clonotypes between healthy human individuals. Libraries were prepared by immunoSEQ multiplex PCR; TCRdb keeps only in-frame clonotypes and omits some of them. The sample contains fewer than 1.6 million clones, roughly 98.5% of which appear only once. The source material was naive CD4+ T cells sorted from blood. Subset given: CD45RA+ positively selected. Receptors were obtained from a man under 40 in good health.

The V call is TRBV2, the J call TRBJ2-7; D may be TRBD1 or TRBD2 (5 bases each). Germline CDR1 and CDR2: SNHLY and FYNNEI. CDR3 length equals 15 residues. V was clipped by 5 bases and J by 4 bases, with 18 bases between them. CDR3 sequence (DNA): TGTGCCAGCAGTCCCCGGTGGGACCCAACATACGAGCAGTACTTC. As protein: CASSPRWDPTYEQYF.

This chain links TRBV10-3 with TRBJ2-1; D might be TRBD1 (6 bases). V was trimmed by 5 bases and J by 0 bases, leaving 17 bases between them. Germline V gene data show CDR1 as ENHRY and CDR2 as SYGVKD. CDR3 length: 17 amino acids. The CDR3: CAISSLTQGSSYNEQFF. CDR3 nucleotide sequence: TGTGCCATCAGTTCCCTGACACAGGGAAGCTCCTACAATGAGCAGTTCTTC.

Concerning this clone itself: The same CDR3 also results from other DNA sequences found in this sample. V usage is TRBV5-1 and J usage is TRBJ2-1; no reliable D call. The CDR3 sequence is 15 residues long. CDR1 is SGHRS and CDR2 is YFSETQ in the germline V gene. V was trimmed by 0 bases and J by 2 bases, leaving 9 bases between them. CDR3 sequence: CASSLAGSAYNEQFF. CDR3 nucleotide sequence: TGCGCCAGCAGCTTGGCCGGGTCGGCCTACAATGAGCAGTTCTTC.

The chain links TRBV15 to TRBJ2-1; D is possibly TRBD2 (5 bases). CDR1 and CDR2 from the germline V gene are LNHNV and YYDKDF (reference sequence). The length of the CDR3 is 18 residues. The germline V and J ends were trimmed by 0 bases and 5 bases, with 20 bases remaining between them. This CDR3 reads CATSRDLLREFSDNEQFF. Written as DNA, the CDR3 is TGTGCCACCAGCAGAGATCTGTTAAGGGAGTTTTCCGACAATGAGCAGTTCTTC. Together with reference TRBV15 and TRBJ2-1, the CDR3 gives the full variable domain: DAMVIQNPRYQVTQFGKPVTLSCSQTLNHNVMYWYQQKSSQAPKLLFHYYDKDFNNEADTPDNFQSRRPNTSFCFLDIRSPGLGDTAMYLCATSRDLLREFSDNEQFFGPGTRLTVL.

The chain links TRBV4-3 to TRBJ1-3; no reliable D call. Germline V CDR1 and CDR2: LGHNA, YSLEER. V was shortened by 0 bases and J by 0 bases, with 3 bases between the two germline ends. This CDR3 comprises 14 residues. CDR3 in DNA: TGCGCCAGCAGCCAAGAGGACTCTGGAAACACCATATATTTT. It translates to CASSQEDSGNTIYF.

In the case of this clone: Other DNA sequences in this specimen translate into the identical CDR3. J is TRBJ2-7 and V is TRBV9, with 7 bases matching TRBD1. Germline V gene data show CDR1 as SGDLS and CDR2 as YYNGEE. There are 13 residues in the CDR3. V lost 0 bases, J lost 6 bases, and 3 bases stayed unmatched. The DNA of the CDR3 is TGTGCCAGCAGCGTAGTAGGGGGCGGCGAGCAGTACTTC. Translation: CASSVVGGGEQYF.

The chain couples TRBV4-2 to TRBJ1-4; possibly TRBD1 for D (5 bases). CDR1 is LGHNA and CDR2 is YNFKEQ in the germline V gene. The ends were cut back, 4 bases at V and 5 bases at J, with 17 bases in the middle. The CDR3 has 16 residues. The CDR3: CASSLSRDGRNEKLFF. As DNA, the CDR3 is TGTGCCAGCAGCCTCAGCCGGGACGGGAGGAATGAAAAACTGTTTTTT.

This clone has just one count. This chain uses TRBV2 with TRBJ2-2; D not resolved. Germline V gene data show CDR1 as SNHLY and CDR2 as FYNNEI. V lost 5 bases to trimming and J lost 0 bases, with 13 bases between them. The CDR3 sequence is 16 residues long. CDR3 protein: CASSLLSLTNTGELFF. The CDR3 coding sequence is TGTGCCAGCAGTTTACTAAGCCTAACGAACACCGGGGAGCTGTTTTTT.